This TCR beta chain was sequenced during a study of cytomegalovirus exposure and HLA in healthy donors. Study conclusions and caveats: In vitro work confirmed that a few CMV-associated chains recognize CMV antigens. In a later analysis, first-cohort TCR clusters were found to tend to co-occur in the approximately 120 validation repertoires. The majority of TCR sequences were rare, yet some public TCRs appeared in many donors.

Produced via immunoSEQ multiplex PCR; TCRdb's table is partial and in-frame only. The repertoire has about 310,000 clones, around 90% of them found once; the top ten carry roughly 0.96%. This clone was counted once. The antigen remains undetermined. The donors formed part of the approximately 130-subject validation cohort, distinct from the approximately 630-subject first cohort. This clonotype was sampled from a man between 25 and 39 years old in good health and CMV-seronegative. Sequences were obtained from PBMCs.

The CDR3 loop reads CASSRGINTGELFF. In nucleotides, the CDR3 is TGTGCCAGCAGCAGAGGGATCAACACCGGGGAGCTGTTTTTT. The chain couples TRBV7-9 to TRBJ2-2; D possibly corresponds to TRBD2 (5 bases). Trimming pared 5 bases from V and 2 bases from J, leaving 9 bases between. This CDR3 contains 14 residues. The germline V gene encodes CDR1 SEHNR and CDR2 FQNEAQ (reference sequence). Combining the CDR3 with reference TRBV7-9 and TRBJ2-2 gives the whole variable domain DTGVSQNPRHKITKRGQNVTFRCDPISEHNRLYWYRQTLGQGPEFLTYFQNEAQLEKSRLLSDRFSAERPKGSFSTLEIQRTEQGDSAMYLCASSRGINTGELFFGEGSRLTVL.